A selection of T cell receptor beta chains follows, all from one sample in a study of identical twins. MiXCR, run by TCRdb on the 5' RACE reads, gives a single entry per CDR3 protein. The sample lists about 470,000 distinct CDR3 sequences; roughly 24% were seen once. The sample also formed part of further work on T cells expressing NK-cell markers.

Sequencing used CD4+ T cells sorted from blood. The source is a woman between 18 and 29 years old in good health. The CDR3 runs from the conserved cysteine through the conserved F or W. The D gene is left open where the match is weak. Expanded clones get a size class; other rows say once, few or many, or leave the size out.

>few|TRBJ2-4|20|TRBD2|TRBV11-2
CASSLGRGVAGSLAKNIQYF
TGTGCCAGCAGCTTGGGGCGGGGGGTAGCGGGATCATTAGCCAAAAACATTCAGTACTTC
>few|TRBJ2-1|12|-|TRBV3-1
CASSQDRREQFF
TGTGCCAGCAGCCAAGATCGGCGTGAGCAGTTCTTC
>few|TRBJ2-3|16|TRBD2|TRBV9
CASSYRTSSSTDTQYF
TGTGCCAGCAGCTATCGGACTAGCAGTAGCACAGATACGCAGTATTTT
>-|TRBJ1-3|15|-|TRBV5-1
CASSLALSGRNTIYF
TGCGCCAGCAGCTTGGCCCTATCCGGAAGAAACACCATATATTTT
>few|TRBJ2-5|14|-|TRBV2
CASSRRRSQETQYF
TGTGCCAGCTCTCGTAGGCGAAGTCAAGAGACCCAGTACTTC
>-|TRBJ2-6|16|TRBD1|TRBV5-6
CASSETGSPGANVLTF
TGTGCCAGCAGCGAGACAGGGAGTCCTGGGGCCAACGTCCTGACTTTC
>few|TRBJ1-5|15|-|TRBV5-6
CASSRDRSSNQPQHF
TGTGCCAGCAGCCGGGACCGGTCCTCCAATCAGCCCCAGCATTTT
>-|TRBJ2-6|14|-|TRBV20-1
CSASHYSGANVLTF
TGCAGTGCTAGCCACTACTCTGGGGCCAACGTCCTGACTTTC
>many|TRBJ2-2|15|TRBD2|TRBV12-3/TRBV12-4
CASSGSGANTGELFF
TGTGCCAGCAGTGGAAGCGGGGCGAACACCGGGGAGCTGTTTTTT
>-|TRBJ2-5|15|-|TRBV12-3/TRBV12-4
CASSFWGVGQETQYF
TGTGCCAGCAGTTTTTGGGGTGTGGGGCAAGAGACCCAGTACTTC
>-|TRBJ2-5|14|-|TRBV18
CASSPLDNPGTQYF
TGTGCCAGCTCACCCTTGGACAACCCAGGAACCCAGTACTTC
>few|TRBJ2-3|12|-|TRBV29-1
CSVDSSTDTQYF
TGCAGCGTTGATAGCAGCACAGATACGCAGTATTTT
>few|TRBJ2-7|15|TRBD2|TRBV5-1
CASSLDAGGPGEQYF
TGCGCCAGCAGCTTGGATGCGGGGGGGCCGGGCGAGCAGTACTTC
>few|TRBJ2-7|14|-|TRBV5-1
CASSLDGQSYEQYF
TGCGCCAGCAGCTTGGACGGGCAGAGCTACGAGCAGTACTTC
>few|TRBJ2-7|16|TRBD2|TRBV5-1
CASSLSLSGSSYEQYF
TGCGCCAGCAGCCTGAGCCTTAGCGGGAGCTCCTACGAGCAGTACTTC
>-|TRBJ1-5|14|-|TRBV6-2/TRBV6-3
CASSYFPSYQPQHF
TGTGCCAGCAGTTACTTCCCCAGCTATCAGCCCCAGCATTTT
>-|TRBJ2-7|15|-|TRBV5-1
CASSLAFRGRYEQYF
TGCGCCAGCAGCTTGGCCTTTAGGGGCCGCTACGAGCAGTACTTC
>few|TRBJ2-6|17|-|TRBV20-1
CSGYGGSAIPGANVLTF
TGCAGTGGCTATGGCGGGTCTGCAATCCCTGGGGCCAACGTCCTGACTTTC
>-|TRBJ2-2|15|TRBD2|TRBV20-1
CSARLAEAPHGELFF
TGCAGTGCTAGACTAGCGGAGGCCCCCCACGGGGAGCTGTTTTTT
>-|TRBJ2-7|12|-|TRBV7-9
CASSLESAKQYF
TGTGCCAGCAGCTTAGAGTCGGCCAAGCAGTACTTC
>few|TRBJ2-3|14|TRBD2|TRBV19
CASKPSGRADTQYF
TGTGCCAGTAAGCCTAGCGGGAGAGCAGATACGCAGTATTTT
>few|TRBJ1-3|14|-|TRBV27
CASSWSGFGNTIYF
TGTGCCAGCAGCTGGTCAGGGTTTGGAAACACCATATATTTT
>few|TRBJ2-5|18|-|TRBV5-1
CASSFLLGRPGGQETQYF
TGCGCCAGCAGCTTCCTACTAGGACGCCCTGGTGGCCAAGAGACCCAGTACTTC
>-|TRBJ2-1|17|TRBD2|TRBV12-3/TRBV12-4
CASSFGLAATYYNEQFF
TGTGCCAGCAGTTTCGGACTAGCGGCGACGTACTACAATGAGCAGTTCTTC
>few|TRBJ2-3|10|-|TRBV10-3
CAMGWEAQYF
TGTGCCATGGGCTGGGAGGCGCAGTATTTT
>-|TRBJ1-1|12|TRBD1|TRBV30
CACHRGSAEAFF
TGTGCCTGCCACAGGGGATCGGCTGAAGCTTTCTTT
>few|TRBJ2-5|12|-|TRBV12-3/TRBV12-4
CASSLRRKTQYF
TGTGCCAGCAGTTTGCGGAGGAAGACCCAGTACTTC
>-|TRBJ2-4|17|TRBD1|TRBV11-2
CATRPGTGGIAKNIQYF
TGTGCCACCCGTCCCGGGACAGGTGGGATAGCCAAAAACATTCAGTACTTC
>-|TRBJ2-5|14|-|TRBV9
CASSDGPGEETQYF
TGTGCCAGCAGCGACGGCCCGGGGGAAGAGACCCAGTACTTC
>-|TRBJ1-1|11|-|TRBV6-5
CASSRGGAAFF
TGTGCCAGCAGCCGGGGGGGGGCCGCTTTCTTT
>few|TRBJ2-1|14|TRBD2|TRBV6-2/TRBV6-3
CASSATGTSGQQFF
TGTGCCAGCAGTGCGACCGGGACTAGCGGCCAGCAGTTCTTC
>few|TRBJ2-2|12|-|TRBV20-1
CSAPLHDGELFF
TGCAGTGCTCCGCTACACGACGGGGAGCTGTTTTTT
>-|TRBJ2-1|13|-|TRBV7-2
CASSLYEVGEQFF
TGTGCCAGCAGCTTATACGAGGTGGGCGAGCAGTTCTTC
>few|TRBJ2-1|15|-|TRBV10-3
CAISDLRDFPTRQFF
TGTGCCATCAGTGACCTCCGGGACTTTCCTACTCGCCAGTTCTTC
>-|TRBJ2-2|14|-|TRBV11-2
CASTLGRFTGELFF
TGTGCCAGCACCTTAGGCAGGTTTACCGGGGAGCTGTTTTTT
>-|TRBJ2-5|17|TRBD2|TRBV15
CATSTGLAGGPGETQYF
TGTGCCACCAGCACTGGACTAGCGGGGGGGCCGGGGGAGACCCAGTACTTC
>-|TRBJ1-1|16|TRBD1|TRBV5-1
CASTPGDRELNTEAFF
TGCGCCAGCACGCCGGGCGACAGGGAATTGAACACTGAAGCTTTCTTT
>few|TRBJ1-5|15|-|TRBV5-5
CASSFGGFLNQPQHF
TGTGCCAGCAGCTTCGGCGGCTTTCTCAATCAGCCCCAGCATTTT
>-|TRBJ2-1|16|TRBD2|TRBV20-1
CSARDWGGGSYNEQFF
TGCAGTGCTAGAGATTGGGGCGGGGGGTCCTACAATGAGCAGTTCTTC
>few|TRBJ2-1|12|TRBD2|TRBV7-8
CASGRAYNEQFF
TGTGCCAGCGGGAGGGCCTACAATGAGCAGTTCTTC
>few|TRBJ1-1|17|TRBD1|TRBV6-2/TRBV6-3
CASSYSMSEGATTEAFF
TGTGCCAGCAGTTACTCGATGTCAGAGGGGGCGACCACTGAAGCTTTCTTT
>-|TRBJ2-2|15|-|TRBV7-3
CASSFAGADTGELFF
TGTGCCAGCAGCTTTGCGGGGGCAGACACCGGGGAGCTGTTTTTT
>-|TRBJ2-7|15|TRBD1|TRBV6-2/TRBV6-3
CASSPAGTGNGEQYF
TGTGCCAGCAGTCCCGCGGGGACAGGGAATGGCGAGCAGTACTTC
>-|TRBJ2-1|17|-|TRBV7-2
CASSLARGGDADNEQFF
TGTGCCAGCAGCTTAGCGCGGGGCGGGGACGCCGACAATGAGCAGTTCTTC
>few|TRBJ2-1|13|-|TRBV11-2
CASSGVNGIEQFF
TGTGCCAGCAGCGGAGTTAACGGAATTGAGCAGTTCTTC
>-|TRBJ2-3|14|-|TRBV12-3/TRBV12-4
CASSLAGSRDTQYF
TGTGCCAGCAGTTTAGCGGGATCAAGAGATACGCAGTATTTT
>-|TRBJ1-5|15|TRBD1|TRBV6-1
CASSPGQGYNQPQHF
TGTGCCAGCAGCCCCGGACAGGGTTACAATCAGCCCCAGCATTTT
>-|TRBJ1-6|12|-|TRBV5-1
CASRSLNSPLHF
TGCGCCAGCAGGTCCCTCAATTCACCCCTCCACTTT
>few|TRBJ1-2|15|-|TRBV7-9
CASSLRGGEDYGYTF
TGTGCCAGCAGTCTTCGGGGGGGTGAGGACTATGGCTACACCTTC
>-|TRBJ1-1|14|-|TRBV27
CASSLSIGKTEAFF
TGTGCCAGCAGTTTATCGATAGGGAAAACTGAAGCTTTCTTT